This TCR beta chain came from a study of T cells in Graves' hyperthyroidism and ophthalmopathy (dated by TCRdb to between 2018 and 2021). In the study overall: Peripheral blood was collected at initial diagnosis, before any treatment. In addition, the study compared T-cell repertoires in thyroid tissue and in blood from roughly 6 Graves' hyperthyroidism patients. Prospective prediction of ophthalmopathy was tested in an independent validation cohort consisting of 18 hyperthyroidism patients and 15 to 17 patients who later progressed to ophthalmopathy. The 85 to 100 discovery patients were randomly split 7:3 into training and test sets. To identify distinguishing TCR V-J signatures, a discovery cohort of around 98 patients was used, comprising under 45 with Graves' ophthalmopathy and about 59 with stable Graves' hyperthyroidism. The paper describes TCR Vbeta CDR3 sequencing of about 140 peripheral blood samples, made up of about 41 ophthalmopathy patients, roughly 72 hyperthyroidism patients and roughly 17 progressor patients. After blood sampling, hyperthyroidism patients were treated with methimazole at a starting dose of 30 mg daily, and ophthalmopathy patients were treated with high-dose intravenous methylprednisolone. The investigation overall reported the following: During validation, the model predicted progression to ophthalmopathy a median of roughly 7.1 months ahead of onset, with approximately 71% sensitivity and about 75% specificity. A model built on a 13 V-J signature distinguished ophthalmopathy from stable hyperthyroidism, reaching 85% to 90% sensitivity and around 81% specificity in cross-validation and 80%/75% in testing. No statistical method was used to set the sample size in advance, and investigators knew the group allocation. Most expanded thyroid clonotypes (frequency above 0.001) were also detected in blood, suggesting blood repertoires may reflect thyroid immune responses.

This clonotype came up many times. The specificity of this receptor is unknown. Base quality data are lacking; no much larger clone is found one base away. The TCR beta CDR3 regions were amplified from RNA transcripts. The TCR CDR3 was subjected to a first round of RT-PCR using the HTBI primer set and the Qiagen OneStep RT-PCR kit. Libraries were constructed in a second round of multiplex PCR, after which size selection and purification were carried out. Paired-end sequencing of the libraries was performed with 100 bp reads on an Illumina HiSeq2000. Per the authors' processing: SOAPnuke was used to process the raw data, with reads discarded if the reads contained adapters or uncalled bases, had a mean Phred below 15, or lacked an exact constant-primer or identifier match. COPE v1.2.5 was used to merge high-quality paired reads, and clonotypes were defined as unique nucleotide sequences. MiTCR v1.1 was used to align the clonotypes against IMGT TRBV, TRBD and TRBJ reference segments. The analysis was restricted to V-J combinations with a frequency above 0.0001, which together covered 99% to 99.2% of the repertoires. A TCS score was defined as the ratio of F50 (clonal expansion) to E x V (chaos), with BLOSUM62-based TCRdist applied between CDR3 peptides within each V-J. Welch's t-statistics and random forest reduced 500 to 550 V-J features to roughly 13, which were used in a naive Bayes classifier (R e1071). TCRdb ran its own pipeline on the public reads, namely fastp trimming at Q25 and MiXCR clone calling, and kept in-frame beta chains. Each CDR3 protein gets just one entry, which takes the most common genes and DNA from the rows behind it. The V and J calls and clone size come from TCRdb's table, not from the authors' own analysis. Present in this sample are over 450,000 distinct CDR3 sequences, 13% to 15% of which were seen just once. The top ten clonotypes cover less than 20% of the sample.

Stable Graves' hyperthyroidism was defined as the absence of progression to ophthalmopathy over 18 months of follow-up. Hyperthyroidism patients were aged 18 to 65 years and newly diagnosed, with disease duration of less than 2 months. Patients with uncontrolled infections, other autoimmune diseases, pregnancy or lactation were excluded. Diagnoses relied on clinical symptoms, serum thyroxine and TRAb, thyroid ultrasound and orbital computed tomography. PBMCs were isolated from about 9.1 ml of fresh peripheral blood by Ficoll-Paque density gradient centrifugation. Total RNA was extracted using Trizol reagent, and RNA quality was assessed on an Agilent 2100 Bioanalyzer. Including the terminal cysteine and phenylalanine, the CDR3 comprises 19 residues. Left in the record is the CDR3 DNA by itself, 57 bases read in frame from the first base. Compared with germline, V lacks 5 bases and J lacks 7 bases; bases without a gene match: 18. CDR1 and CDR2 are drawn from the germline V gene: SGHTA, FQGNSA.

The sequence joins TRBV7-2 to TRBJ2-1, with 12 bases matching TRBD2. The sequencing sample was made of blood. The clonotype comes from a woman in her late teens or twenties with Graves' hyperthyroidism. Read as DNA, the sequence is TGTGCCAGCAGCCAGCCCACGCGGACTAGCGGGATAGGTCGGAATGAGCAGTTCTTC. Translated, this is CASSQPTRTSGIGRNEQFF.